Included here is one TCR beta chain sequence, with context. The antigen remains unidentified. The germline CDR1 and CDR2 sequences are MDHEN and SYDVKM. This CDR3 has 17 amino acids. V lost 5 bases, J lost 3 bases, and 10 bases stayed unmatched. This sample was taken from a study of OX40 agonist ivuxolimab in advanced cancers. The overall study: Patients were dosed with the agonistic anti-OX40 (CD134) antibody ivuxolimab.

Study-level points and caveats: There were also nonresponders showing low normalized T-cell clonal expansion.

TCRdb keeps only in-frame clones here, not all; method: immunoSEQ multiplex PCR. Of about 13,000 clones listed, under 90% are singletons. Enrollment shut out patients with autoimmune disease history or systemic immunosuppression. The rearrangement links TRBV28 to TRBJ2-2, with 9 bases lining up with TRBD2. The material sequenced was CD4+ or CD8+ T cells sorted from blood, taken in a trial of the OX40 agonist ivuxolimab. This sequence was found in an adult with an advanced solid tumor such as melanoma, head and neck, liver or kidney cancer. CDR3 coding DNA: TGTGCCAGCAGTCCCCTAGCGGGGCTGTCTTACACCGGGGAGCTGTTTTTT. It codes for CASSPLAGLSYTGELFF. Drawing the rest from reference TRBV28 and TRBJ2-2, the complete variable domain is DVKVTQSSRYLVKRTGEKVFLECVQDMDHENMFWYRQDPGLGLRLIYFSYDVKMKEKGDIPEGYSVSREKKERFSLILESASTNQTSMYLCASSPLAGLSYTGELFFGEGSRLTVL.